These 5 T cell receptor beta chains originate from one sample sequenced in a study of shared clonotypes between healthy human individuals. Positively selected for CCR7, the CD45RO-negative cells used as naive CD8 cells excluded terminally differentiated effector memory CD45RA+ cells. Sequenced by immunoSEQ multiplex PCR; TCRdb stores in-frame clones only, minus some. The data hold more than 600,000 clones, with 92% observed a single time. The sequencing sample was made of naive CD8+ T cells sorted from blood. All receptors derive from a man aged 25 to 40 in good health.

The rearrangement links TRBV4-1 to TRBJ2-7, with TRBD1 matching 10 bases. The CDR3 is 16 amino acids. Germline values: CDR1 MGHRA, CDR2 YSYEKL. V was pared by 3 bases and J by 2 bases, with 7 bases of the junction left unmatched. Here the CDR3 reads CASSHSGTGVTYEQYF. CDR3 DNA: TGCGCCAGCAGCCACTCCGGGACAGGGGTCACCTACGAGCAGTACTTC.

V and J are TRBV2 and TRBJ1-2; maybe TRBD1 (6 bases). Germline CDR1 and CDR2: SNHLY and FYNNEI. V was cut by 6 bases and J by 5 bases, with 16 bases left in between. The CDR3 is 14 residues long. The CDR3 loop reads CASSQDSTVYGYTF. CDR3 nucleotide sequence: TGTGCCAGCAGCCAGGACAGCACCGTTTATGGCTACACCTTC.

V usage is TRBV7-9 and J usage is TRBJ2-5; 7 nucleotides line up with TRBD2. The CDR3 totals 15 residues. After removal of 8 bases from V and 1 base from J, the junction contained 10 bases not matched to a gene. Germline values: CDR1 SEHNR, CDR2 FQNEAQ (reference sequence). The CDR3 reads CASGESGTLQETQYF. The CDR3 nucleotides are TGTGCCAGCGGGGAGAGCGGGACCCTCCAAGAGACCCAGTACTTC.

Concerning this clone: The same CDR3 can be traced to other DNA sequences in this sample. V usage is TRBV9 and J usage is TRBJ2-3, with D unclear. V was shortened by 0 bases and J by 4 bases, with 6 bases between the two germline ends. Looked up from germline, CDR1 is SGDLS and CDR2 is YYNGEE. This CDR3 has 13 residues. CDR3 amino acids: CASSVVSPDTQYF. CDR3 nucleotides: TGTGCCAGCAGCGTAGTCAGTCCAGATACGCAGTATTTT. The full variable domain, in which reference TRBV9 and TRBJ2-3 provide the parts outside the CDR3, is DSGVTQTPKHLITATGQRVTLRCSPRSGDLSVYWYQQSLDQGLQFLIQYYNGEERAKGNILERFSAQQFPDLHSELNLSSLELGDSALYFCASSVVSPDTQYFGPGTRLTVL.

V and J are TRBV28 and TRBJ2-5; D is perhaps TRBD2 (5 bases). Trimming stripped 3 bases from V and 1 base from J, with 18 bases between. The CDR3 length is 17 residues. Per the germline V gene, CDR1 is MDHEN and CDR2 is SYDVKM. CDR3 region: CASSFVGSQDFQETQYF. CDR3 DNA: TGTGCCAGCAGTTTCGTTGGGTCGCAGGACTTCCAAGAGACCCAGTACTTC.